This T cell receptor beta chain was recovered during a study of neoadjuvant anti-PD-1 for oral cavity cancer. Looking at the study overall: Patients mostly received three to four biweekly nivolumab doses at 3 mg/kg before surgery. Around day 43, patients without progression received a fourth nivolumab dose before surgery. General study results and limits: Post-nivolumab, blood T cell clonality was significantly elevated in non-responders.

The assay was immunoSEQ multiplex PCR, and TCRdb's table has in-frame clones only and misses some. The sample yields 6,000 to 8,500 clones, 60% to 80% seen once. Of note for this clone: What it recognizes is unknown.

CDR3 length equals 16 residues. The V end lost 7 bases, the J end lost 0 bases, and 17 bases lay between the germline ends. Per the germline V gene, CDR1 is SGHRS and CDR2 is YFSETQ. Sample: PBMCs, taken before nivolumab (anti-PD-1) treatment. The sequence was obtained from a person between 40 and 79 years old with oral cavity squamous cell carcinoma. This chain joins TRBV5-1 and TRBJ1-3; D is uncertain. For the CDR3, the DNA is TGCGCCAGCGGTACCGGGGATTCGAGCTCTGGAAACACCATATATTTT. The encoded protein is CASGTGDSSSGNTIYF.